This section outlines one T cell receptor (beta chain) sequence together with its context. Its matching antigen is unknown. TCR beta cDNA came from roughly 450 ng total RNA, primed with a constant-region primer. The TCR beta library was amplified through three nested multiplex PCR rounds in a modified ARM-PCR procedure. The first two PCR rounds used TRBV1-TRBV30 primers with a Cbeta primer, approximately 10 cycles each. TCRdb passed the multiplex PCR reads through MiXCR, listing each CDR3 protein once. Of approximately 80,000 distinct CDR3 sequences in the sample, around 66% are singletons; the top ten hold less than 30%. This specimen belongs to a study of tumor-infiltrating lymphocytes in primary liver carcinoma. As for the study in general: The neoplasms were of stage T1-T3 N0M0, with dimensions of roughly 4.2 to 10 cm across. Points from the study as a whole: The study found tumor-adjacent and tumor-blood pairs overlapped less than tumor region pairs.

Co-extraction of RNA and DNA was performed on about 20-33 mg of unsorted bulk tissue. HBV chronically infected the treatment-naive patients. The CDR3 covers 13 residues. Germline V gives CDR1 SGHTA, CDR2 FQGTGA. Between the trimmed V and J ends, which lost 2 bases and 6 bases, there was a span of 11 bases. The sequenced material came from tumor-adjacent normal liver tissue. The TCR sequence derives from a man aged 40-50 years with primary liver carcinoma and hepatitis B virus infection. This chain uses TRBV7-3 with TRBJ2-7, with D perhaps being TRBD1 or TRBD2 (6 bases each). The CDR3 spells CASSLGGGTEQYF. DNA for the CDR3: TGTGCCAGCAGCTTAGGAGGGGGGACCGAGCAGTACTTC.